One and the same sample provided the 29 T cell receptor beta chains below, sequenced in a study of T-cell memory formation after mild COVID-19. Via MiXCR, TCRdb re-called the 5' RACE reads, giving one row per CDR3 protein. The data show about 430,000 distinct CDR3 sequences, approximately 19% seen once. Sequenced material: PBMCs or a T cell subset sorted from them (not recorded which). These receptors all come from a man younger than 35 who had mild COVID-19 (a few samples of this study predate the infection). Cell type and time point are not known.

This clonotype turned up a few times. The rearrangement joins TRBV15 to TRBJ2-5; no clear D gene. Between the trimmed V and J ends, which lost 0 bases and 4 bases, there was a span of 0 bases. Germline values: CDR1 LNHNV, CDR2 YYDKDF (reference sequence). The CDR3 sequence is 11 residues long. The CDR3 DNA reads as TGTGCCACCAGCAGAGAAGAGACCCAGTACTTC. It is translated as CATSREETQYF.

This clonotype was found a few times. CDR3 sequence reads: CATTSRPTNEKLFF. The DNA of the CDR3 is TGTGCCACCACTAGTCGTCCAACTAATGAAAAACTGTTTTTT. The rearrangement links TRBV7-9 to TRBJ1-4; no firm D call. Germline V gene data show CDR1 as SEHNR and CDR2 as FQNEAQ (reference sequence). The CDR3 contains 14 residues. Deletions cut 10 bases from V and 0 bases from J, with 12 bases between.

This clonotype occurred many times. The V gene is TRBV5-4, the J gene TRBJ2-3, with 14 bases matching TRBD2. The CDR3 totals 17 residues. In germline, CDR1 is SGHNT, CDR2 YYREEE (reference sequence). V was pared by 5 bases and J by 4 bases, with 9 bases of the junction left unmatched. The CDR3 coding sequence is TGTGCCAGCAGACCGCCGACTAGCGGGGGGGCCGCAGATACGCAGTATTTT. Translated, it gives CASRPPTSGGAADTQYF.

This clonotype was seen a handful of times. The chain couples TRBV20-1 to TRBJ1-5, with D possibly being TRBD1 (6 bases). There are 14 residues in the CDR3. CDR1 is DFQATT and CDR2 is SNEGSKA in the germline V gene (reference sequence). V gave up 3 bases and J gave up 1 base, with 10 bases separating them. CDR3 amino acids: CSASAGVSNQPQHF. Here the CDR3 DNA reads TGCAGTGCTAGCGCAGGGGTGAGCAATCAGCCCCAGCATTTT.

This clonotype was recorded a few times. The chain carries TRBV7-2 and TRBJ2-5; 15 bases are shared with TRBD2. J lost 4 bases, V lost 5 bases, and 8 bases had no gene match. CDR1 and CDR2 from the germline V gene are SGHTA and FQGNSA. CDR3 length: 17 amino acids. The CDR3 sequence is CASSPWTSGGGIETQYF. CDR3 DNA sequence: TGTGCCAGCAGCCCCTGGACTAGCGGGGGGGGAATAGAGACCCAGTACTTC.

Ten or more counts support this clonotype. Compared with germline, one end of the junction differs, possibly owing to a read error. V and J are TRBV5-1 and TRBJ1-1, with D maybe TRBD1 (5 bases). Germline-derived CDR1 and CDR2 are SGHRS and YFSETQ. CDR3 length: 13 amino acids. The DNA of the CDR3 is TGTGCCAGCAGTTTCCCCGGGGGCACTGAAGCTTTCTTT. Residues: CASSFPGGTEAFF. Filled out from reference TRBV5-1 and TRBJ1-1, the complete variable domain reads KAGVTQTPRYLIKTRGQQVTLSCSPISGHRSVSWYQQTPGQGLQFLFEYFSETQRNKGNFPGRFSGRQFSNSRSEMNVSTLELGDSALYLCASSFPGGTEAFFGQGTRLTVV.

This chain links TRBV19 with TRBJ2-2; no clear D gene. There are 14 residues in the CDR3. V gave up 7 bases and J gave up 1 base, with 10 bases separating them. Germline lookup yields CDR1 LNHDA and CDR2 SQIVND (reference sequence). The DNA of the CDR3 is TGTGCCAGTACGTACGGGCTGAACACCGGGGAGCTGTTTTTT. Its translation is CASTYGLNTGELFF.

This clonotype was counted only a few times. CDR3 coding DNA: TGTGCCAGCAAAAACAGCGGGGAAGCCTACAATGAGCAGTTCTTC. Its protein is CASKNSGEAYNEQFF. The chain has TRBV6-5 and TRBJ2-1; 7 positions agree with TRBD2. After removal of 7 bases from V and 2 bases from J, the junction contained 8 bases not matched to a gene. This CDR3 comprises 15 residues. In germline, CDR1 is MNHEY, CDR2 SVGAGI.

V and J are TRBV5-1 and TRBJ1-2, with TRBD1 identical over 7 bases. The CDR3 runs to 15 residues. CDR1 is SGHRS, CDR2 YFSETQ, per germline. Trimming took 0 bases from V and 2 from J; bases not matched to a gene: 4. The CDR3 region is CASSLGQGVNYGYTF. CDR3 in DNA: TGCGCCAGCAGCTTGGGACAGGGAGTAAACTATGGCTACACCTTC.

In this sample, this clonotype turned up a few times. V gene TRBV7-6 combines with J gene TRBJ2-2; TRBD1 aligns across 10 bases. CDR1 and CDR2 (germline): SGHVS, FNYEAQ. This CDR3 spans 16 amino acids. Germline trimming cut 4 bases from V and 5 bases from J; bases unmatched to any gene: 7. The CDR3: CASSSRQGARTGELFF. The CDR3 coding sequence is TGTGCCAGCAGCTCAAGACAGGGGGCGAGAACCGGGGAGCTGTTTTTT.

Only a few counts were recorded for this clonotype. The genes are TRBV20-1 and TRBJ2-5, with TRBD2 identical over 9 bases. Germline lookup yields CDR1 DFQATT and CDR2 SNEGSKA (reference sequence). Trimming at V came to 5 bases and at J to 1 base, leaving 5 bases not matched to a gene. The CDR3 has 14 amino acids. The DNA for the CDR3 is TGCAGTGCTGGTCCTAGCGGGGCCCAAGAGACCCAGTACTTC. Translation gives CSAGPSGAQETQYF.

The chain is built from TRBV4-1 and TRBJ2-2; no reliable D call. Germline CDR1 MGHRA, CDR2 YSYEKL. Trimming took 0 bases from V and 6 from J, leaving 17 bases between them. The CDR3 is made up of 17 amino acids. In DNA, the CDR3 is TGCGCCAGCAGCCAAGAAGTACCGGACCCCCGTTCCGGGGAGCTGTTTTTT. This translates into CASSQEVPDPRSGELFF.

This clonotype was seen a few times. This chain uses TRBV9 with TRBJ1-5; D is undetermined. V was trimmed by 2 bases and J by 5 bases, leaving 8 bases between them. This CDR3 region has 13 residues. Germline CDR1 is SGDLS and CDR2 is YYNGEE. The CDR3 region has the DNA TGTGCCAGCAGCGTTGGAGGCTATCAGCCCCAGCATTTT. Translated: CASSVGGYQPQHF.

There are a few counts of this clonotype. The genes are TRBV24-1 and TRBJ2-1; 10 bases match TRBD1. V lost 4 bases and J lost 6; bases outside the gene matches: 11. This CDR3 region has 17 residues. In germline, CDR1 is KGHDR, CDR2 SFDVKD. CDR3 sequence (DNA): TGTGCCACCAGTGACCTACCGGGACAGGGGCCGATCAATGAGCAGTTCTTC. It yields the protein CATSDLPGQGPINEQFF.

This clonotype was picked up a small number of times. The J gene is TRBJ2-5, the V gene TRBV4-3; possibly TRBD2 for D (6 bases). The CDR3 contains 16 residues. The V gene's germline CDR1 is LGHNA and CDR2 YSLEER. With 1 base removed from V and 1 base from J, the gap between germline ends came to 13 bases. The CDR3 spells CASSQGAERAQETQYF. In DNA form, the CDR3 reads TGCGCCAGCAGCCAAGGGGCGGAGCGGGCCCAAGAGACCCAGTACTTC.

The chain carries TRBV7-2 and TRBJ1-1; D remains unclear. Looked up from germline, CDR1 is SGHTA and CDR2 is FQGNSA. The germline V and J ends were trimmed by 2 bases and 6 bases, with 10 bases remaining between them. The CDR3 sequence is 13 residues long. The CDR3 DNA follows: TGTGCCAGCAGCTTAACGCTCACGCCTGAAGCTTTCTTT. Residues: CASSLTLTPEAFF.

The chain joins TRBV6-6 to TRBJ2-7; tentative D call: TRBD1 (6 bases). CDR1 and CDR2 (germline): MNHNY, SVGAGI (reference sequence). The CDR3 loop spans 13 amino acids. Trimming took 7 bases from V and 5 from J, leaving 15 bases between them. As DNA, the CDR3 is TGTGCCAGCAACCGGCGTACAGGGAACGAGCAGTACTTC. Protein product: CASNRRTGNEQYF.

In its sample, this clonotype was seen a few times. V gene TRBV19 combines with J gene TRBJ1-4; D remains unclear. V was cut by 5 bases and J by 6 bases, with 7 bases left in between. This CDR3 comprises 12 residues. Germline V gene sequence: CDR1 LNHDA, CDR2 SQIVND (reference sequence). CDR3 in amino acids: CASSYPDEKLFF. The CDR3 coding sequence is TGTGCCAGTAGTTATCCCGATGAAAAACTGTTTTTT. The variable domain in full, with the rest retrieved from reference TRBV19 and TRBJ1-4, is DGGITQSPKYLFRKEGQNVTLSCEQNLNHDAMYWYRQDPGQGLRLIYYSQIVNDFQKGDIAEGYSVSREKKESFPLTVTSAQKNPTAFYLCASSYPDEKLFFGSGTQLSVL.

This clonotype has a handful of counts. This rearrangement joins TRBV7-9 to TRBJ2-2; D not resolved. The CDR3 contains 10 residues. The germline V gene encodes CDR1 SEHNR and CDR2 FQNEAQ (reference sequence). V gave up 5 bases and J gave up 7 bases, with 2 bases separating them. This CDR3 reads CASSLGELFF. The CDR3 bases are TGTGCCAGCAGCCTCGGGGAGCTGTTTTTT.

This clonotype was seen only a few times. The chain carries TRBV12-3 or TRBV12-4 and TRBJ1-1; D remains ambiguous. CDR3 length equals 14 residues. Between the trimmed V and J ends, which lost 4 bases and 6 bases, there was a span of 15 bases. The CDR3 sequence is CASSWASPRAEAFF. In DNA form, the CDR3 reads TGTGCCAGCAGTTGGGCCTCCCCTCGGGCTGAAGCTTTCTTT.

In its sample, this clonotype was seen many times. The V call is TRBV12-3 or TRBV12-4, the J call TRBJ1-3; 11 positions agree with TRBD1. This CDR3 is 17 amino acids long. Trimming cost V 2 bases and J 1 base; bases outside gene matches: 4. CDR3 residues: CASSLRTGGASGNTIYF. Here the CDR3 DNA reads TGTGCCAGCAGTTTAAGGACAGGGGGCGCGTCTGGAAACACCATATATTTT.

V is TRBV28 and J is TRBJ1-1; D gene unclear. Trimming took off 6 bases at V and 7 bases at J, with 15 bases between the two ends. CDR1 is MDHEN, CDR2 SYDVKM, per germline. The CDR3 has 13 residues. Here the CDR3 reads CASRTEGQIEAFF. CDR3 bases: TGTGCCAGCAGGACTGAAGGCCAGATTGAAGCTTTCTTT.

CDR3 sequence (DNA): TGCGCCAGCAGCGCTCCGGGACGGACGTCCCGCGGGGAGCTGTTTTTT. Translation gives CASSAPGRTSRGELFF. The chain links TRBV4-1 to TRBJ2-2; D possibly matches TRBD1 or TRBD2 (5 bases each). CDR1 MGHRA and CDR2 YSYEKL come from the germline V gene. The CDR3 covers 16 residues. Deletions cut 5 bases from V and 7 bases from J, with 20 bases between.

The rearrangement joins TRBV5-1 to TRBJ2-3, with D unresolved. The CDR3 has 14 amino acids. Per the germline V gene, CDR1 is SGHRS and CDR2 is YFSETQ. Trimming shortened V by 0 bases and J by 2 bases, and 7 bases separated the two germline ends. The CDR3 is CASSLDTHTDTQYF. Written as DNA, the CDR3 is TGCGCCAGCAGCTTGGACACGCACACAGATACGCAGTATTTT. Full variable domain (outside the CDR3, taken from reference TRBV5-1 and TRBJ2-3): KAGVTQTPRYLIKTRGQQVTLSCSPISGHRSVSWYQQTPGQGLQFLFEYFSETQRNKGNFPGRFSGRQFSNSRSEMNVSTLELGDSALYLCASSLDTHTDTQYFGPGTRLTVL.

In nucleotides, the CDR3 is TGTGCCAGCTCTATTCTCAGCTCCTACGAGCAGTACTTC. Translating gives CASSILSSYEQYF. The chain recombines TRBV18 with TRBJ2-7; no reliable D call. CDR3 length equals 13 residues. The germline V gene encodes CDR1 KGHSH and CDR2 LQKENI. Trimming cost V 6 bases and J 0 bases, with 9 bases left between them.

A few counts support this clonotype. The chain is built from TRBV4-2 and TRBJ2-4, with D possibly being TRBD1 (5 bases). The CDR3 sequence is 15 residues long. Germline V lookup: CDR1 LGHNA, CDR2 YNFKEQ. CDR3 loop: CATQVGDLSKNIQYF. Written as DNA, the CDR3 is TGTGCTACACAAGTAGGGGATCTTTCCAAAAACATTCAGTACTTC.

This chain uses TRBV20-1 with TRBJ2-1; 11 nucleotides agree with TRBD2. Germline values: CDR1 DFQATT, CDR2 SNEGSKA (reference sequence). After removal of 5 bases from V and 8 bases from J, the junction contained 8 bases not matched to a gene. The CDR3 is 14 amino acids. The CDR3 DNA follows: TGCAGTGCTTATCGACTAGCGGGGATGGATGAGCAGTTCTTC. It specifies CSAYRLAGMDEQFF.

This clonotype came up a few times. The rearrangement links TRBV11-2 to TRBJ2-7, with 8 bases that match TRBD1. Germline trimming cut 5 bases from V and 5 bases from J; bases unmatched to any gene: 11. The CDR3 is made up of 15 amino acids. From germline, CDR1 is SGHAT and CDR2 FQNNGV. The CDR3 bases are TGTGCCAGCAGCCTCGGACAGGGTGAAATCCACGAGCAGTACGTC. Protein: CASSLGQGEIHEQYV.

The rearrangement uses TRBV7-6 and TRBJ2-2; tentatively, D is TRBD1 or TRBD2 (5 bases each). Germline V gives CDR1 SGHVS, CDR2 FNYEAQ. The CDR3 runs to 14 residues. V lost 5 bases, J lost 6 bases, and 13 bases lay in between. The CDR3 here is CASSQGVGAGELFF. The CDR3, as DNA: TGTGCCAGCAGCCAAGGTGTGGGGGCCGGGGAGCTGTTTTTT.